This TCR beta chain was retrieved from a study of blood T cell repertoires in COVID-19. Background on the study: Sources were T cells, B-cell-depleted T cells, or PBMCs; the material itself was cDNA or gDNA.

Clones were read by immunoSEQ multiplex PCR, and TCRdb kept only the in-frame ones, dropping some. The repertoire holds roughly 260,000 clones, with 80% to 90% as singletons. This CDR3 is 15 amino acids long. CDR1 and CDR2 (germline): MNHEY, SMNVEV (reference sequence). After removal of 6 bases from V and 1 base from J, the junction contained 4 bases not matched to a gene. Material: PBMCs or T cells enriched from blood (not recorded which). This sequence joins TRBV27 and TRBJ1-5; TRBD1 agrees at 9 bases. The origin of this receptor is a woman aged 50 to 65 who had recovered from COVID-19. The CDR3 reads CASRPDRGSNQPQHF. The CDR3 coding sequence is TGTGCCAGCAGGCCGGACAGGGGAAGCAATCAGCCCCAGCATTTT.